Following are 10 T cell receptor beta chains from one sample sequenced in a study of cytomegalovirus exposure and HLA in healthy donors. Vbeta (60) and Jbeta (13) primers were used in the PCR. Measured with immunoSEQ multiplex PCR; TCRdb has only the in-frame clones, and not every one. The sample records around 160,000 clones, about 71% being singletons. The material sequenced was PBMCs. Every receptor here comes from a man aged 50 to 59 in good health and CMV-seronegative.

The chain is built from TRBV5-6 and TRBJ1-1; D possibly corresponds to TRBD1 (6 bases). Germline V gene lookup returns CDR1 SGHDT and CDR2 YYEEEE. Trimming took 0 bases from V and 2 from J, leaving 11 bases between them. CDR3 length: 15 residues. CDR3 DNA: TGTGCCAGCAGCTTGGGTACAGGGATCAACACTGAAGCTTTCTTT. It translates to CASSLGTGINTEAFF.

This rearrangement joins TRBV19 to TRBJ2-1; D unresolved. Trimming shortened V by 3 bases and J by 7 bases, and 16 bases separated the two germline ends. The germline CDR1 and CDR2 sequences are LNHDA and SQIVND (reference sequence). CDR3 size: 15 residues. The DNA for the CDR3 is TGTGCCAGTAGTATCGTTCGACCCCTGCGGAATGAGCAGTTCTTC. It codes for CASSIVRPLRNEQFF.

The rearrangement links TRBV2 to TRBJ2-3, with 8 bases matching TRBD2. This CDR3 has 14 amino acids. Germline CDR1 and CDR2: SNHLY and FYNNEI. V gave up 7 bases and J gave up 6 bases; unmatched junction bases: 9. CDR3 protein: CASMDGGARDTQYF. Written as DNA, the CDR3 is TGTGCCAGCATGGACGGGGGGGCCAGGGATACGCAGTATTTT.

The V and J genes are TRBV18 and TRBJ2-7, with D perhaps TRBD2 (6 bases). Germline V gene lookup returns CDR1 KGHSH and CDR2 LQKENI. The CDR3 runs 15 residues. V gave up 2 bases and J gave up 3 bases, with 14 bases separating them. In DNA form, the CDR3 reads TGTGCCAGCTCACCAGGCCAGGGAGGATTCTACGAGCAGTACTTC. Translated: CASSPGQGGFYEQYF.

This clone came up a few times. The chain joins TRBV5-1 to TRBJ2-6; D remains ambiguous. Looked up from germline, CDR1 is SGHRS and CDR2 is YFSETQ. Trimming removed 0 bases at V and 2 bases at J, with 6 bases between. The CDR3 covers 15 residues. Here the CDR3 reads CASSLGTTGANVLTF. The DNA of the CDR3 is TGCGCCAGCAGCTTGGGAACTACTGGGGCCAACGTCCTGACTTTC.

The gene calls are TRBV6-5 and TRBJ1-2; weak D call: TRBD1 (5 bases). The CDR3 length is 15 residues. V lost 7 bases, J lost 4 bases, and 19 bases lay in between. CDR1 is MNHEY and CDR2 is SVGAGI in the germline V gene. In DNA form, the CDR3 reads TGTGCCAGCACCCGCCGGAGGGGTAGTGGCTATGGCTACACCTTC. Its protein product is CASTRRRGSGYGYTF.

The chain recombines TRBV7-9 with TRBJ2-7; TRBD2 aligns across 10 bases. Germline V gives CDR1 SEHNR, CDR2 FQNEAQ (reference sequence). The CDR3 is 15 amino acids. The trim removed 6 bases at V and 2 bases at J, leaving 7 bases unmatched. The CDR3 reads CASSSSGGVTYEQYF. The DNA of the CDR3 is TGTGCCAGCAGTTCTAGCGGGGGAGTCACCTACGAGCAGTACTTC.

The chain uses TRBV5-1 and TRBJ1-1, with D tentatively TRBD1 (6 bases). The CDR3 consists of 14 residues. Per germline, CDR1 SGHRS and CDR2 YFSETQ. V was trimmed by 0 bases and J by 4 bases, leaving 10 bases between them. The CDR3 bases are TGCGCCAGCAGCTTGGGGCAGGGGTTCACTGAAGCTTTCTTT. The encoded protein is CASSLGQGFTEAFF.

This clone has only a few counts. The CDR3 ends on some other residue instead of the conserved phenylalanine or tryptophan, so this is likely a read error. The CDR3 region has the DNA TGTGCCAGCAGCTTGGGGAGACAGGGGGCTAACTATGGCTACACCCTC. Its translation: CASSLGRQGANYGYTL. The V gene is TRBV5-4, the J gene TRBJ1-2; TRBD1 matches at 9 bases. The V gene's germline CDR1 is SGHNT and CDR2 YYREEE (reference sequence). V shed 0 bases and J 0 bases; nucleotides not matched to a gene: 3. The length of the CDR3 is 16 residues.

For the CDR3, the DNA is TGTGCCAGCAGCTTATGGGTTAGCGGGGCCAACGTCCTGACTTTC. Translated: CASSLWVSGANVLTF. The rearrangement joins TRBV7-9 to TRBJ2-6; D call uncertain. Germline CDR1 reads SEHNR; CDR2 reads FQNEAQ (reference sequence). This CDR3 has 15 residues. Between the trimmed V and J ends, which lost 2 bases and 4 bases, there was a span of 9 bases.